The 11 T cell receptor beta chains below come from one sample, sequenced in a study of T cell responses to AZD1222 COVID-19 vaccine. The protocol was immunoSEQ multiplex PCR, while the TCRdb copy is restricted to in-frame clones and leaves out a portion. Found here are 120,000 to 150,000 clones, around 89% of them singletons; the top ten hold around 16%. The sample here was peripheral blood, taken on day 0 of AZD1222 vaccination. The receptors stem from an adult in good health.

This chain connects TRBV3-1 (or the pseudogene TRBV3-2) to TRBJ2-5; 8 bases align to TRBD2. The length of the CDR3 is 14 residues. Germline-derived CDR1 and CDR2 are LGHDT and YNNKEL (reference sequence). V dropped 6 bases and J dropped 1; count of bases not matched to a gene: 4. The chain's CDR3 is CASSLLAAQETQYF. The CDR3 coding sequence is TGTGCCAGCAGTCTACTAGCGGCCCAAGAGACCCAGTACTTC.

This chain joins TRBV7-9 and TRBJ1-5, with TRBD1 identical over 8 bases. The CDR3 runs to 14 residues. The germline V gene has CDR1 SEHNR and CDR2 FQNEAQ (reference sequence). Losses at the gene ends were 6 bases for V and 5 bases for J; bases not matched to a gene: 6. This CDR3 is CASSPGTGYQPQHF. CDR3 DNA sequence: TGTGCCAGCAGTCCCGGGACAGGATATCAGCCCCAGCATTTT.

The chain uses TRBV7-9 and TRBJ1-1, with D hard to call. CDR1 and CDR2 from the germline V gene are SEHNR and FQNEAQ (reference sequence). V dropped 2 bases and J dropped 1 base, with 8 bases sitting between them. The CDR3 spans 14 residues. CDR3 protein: CASSLNSGNTEAFF. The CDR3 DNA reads TGTGCCAGCAGCTTAAACAGCGGGAACACTGAAGCTTTCTTT.

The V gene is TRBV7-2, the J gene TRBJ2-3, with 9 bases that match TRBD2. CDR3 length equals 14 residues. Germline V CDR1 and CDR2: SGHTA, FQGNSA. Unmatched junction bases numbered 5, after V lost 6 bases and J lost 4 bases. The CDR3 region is CASRLAGSADTQYF. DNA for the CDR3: TGTGCCAGCAGGCTAGCGGGGAGCGCAGATACGCAGTATTTT.

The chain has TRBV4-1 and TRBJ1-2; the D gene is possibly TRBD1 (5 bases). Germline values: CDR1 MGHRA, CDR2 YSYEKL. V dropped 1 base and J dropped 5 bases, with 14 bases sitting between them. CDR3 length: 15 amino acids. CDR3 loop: CASSQGSQDIYGYTF. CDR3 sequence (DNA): TGCGCCAGCAGCCAAGGTTCCCAGGACATTTATGGCTACACCTTC.

The CDR3 region is CASSPLTDYEQYF. The CDR3 DNA follows: TGCGCCAGCAGCCCTCTGACAGACTACGAGCAGTACTTC. V is TRBV5-1 and J is TRBJ2-7; TRBD1 is a possible D gene (5 bases). Trimming removed 4 bases at V and 3 bases at J, with 11 bases between. Per the germline V gene, CDR1 is SGHRS and CDR2 is YFSETQ. This CDR3 is 13 amino acids long.

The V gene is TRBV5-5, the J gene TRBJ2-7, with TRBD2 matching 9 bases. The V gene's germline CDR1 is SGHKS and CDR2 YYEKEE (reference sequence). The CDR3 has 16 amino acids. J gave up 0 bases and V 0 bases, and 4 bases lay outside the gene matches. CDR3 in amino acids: CASSLAGTSLSYEQYF. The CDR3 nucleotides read TGTGCCAGCAGCTTGGCCGGGACTAGCCTCTCCTACGAGCAGTACTTC.

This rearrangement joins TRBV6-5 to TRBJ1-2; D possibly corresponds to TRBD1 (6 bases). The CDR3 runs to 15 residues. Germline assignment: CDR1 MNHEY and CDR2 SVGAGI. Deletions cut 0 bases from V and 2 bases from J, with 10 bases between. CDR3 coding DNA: TGTGCCAGCAGTTACTCGCCGGACAGAAACTATGGCTACACCTTC. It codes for CASSYSPDRNYGYTF.

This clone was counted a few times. CDR3 in amino acids: CASSSGTTYEQYF. CDR3 in DNA: TGTGCCAGCAGCTCCGGGACAACCTACGAGCAGTACTTC. V usage is TRBV7-6 and J usage is TRBJ2-7, with D possibly matching TRBD1 (6 bases). Between the trimmed V and J ends, which lost 4 bases and 2 bases, there was a span of 9 bases. Germline lookup yields CDR1 SGHVS and CDR2 FNYEAQ. This CDR3 is 13 amino acids long.

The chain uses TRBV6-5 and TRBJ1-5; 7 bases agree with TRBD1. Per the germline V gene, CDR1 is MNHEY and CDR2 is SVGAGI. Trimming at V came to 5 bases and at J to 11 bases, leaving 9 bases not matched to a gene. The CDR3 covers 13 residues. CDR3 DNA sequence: TGTGCCAGCAGTCCAACAGGGGCCGAGGCCCAGCATTTT. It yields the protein CASSPTGAEAQHF.

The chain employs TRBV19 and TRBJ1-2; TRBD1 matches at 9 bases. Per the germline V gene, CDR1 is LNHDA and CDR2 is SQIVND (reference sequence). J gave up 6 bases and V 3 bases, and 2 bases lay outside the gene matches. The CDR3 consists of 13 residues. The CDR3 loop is CASSIGTGHGYTF. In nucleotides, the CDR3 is TGTGCCAGTAGTATCGGGACAGGGCATGGCTACACCTTC.